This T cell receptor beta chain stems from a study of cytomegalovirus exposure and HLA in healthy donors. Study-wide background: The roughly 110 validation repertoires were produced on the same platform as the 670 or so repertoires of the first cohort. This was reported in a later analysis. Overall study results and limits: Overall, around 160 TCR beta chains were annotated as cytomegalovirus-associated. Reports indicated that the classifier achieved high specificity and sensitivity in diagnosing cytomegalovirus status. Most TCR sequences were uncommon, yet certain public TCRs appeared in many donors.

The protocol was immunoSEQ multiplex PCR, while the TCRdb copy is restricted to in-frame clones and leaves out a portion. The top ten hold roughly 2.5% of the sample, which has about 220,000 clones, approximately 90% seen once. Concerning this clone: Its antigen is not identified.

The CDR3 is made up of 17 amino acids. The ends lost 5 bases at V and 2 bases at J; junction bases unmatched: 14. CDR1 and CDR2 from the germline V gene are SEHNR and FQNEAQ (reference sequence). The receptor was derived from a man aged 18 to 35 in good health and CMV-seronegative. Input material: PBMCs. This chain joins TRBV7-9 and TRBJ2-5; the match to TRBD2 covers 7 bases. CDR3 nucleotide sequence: TGTGCCAGCAGCCGCGGGACCAGCGGGGAGGCACAAGAGACCCAGTACTTC. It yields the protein CASSRGTSGEAQETQYF.